The T cell receptor beta chain under discussion was sequenced for a study of blood T cell repertoires in COVID-19. Here immunoSEQ multiplex PCR was the method, and the copy in TCRdb shows in-frame clones only, minus some. This table holds about 150,000 clones, 75% to 90% found once. The V end lost 6 bases, the J end lost 4 bases, and 10 bases lay between the germline ends. Per germline, CDR1 SGHDN and CDR2 FVKESK. The CDR3 extends over 12 amino acids. This clone is medium-sized in the sample. The clonotype was recovered from a man in his 70s with acute or convalescent COVID-19. Sequencing used peripheral blood. V is TRBV14 and J is TRBJ2-7; tentative D call: TRBD1 (5 bases). For the CDR3, the DNA is TGTGCCAGCAGTGGTGACAGATACGAGCAGTACTTC. Translated: CASSGDRYEQYF.